Presented here are 20 T cell receptor beta chains from one specimen sequenced in a study of blood T cells in healthy people across ages (dated by TCRdb to about 2015). The library was built by means of 5' RACE. The reads were generated on an Illumina HiSeq 2500. The second PCR ran for roughly 6 to 11 cycles and used a J-beta primer mix along with a sample-barcoded 5' primer. The public reads were quality trimmed at Q25 with fastp and then assembled into clones with MiXCR by TCRdb, keeping productive beta chains. Each CDR3 protein gets just one entry, which takes the most common genes and DNA from the rows behind it. In this sample the table shows 1.5 million to 1.8 million distinct CDR3 sequences, roughly two fifths of which occur a single time. The ten largest clones represent about 4.1% of the sample. Material: blood. These receptors came from a woman younger than 30 in good health.

The genes are TRBV29-1 and TRBJ2-6, with 10 bases matching TRBD1. The V segment lost 8 bases and the J segment 4 bases; nucleotides outside the gene matches: 11. The CDR3 covers 16 residues. The V gene's germline CDR1 is SQVTM and CDR2 ANQGSEA. The CDR3 sequence: CSTLGGQGTGANVLTF. The CDR3, as DNA: TGCAGCACCCTCGGGGGACAGGGGACGGGGGCCAACGTCCTGACTTTC.

The chain uses TRBV27 and TRBJ2-1; 8 nucleotides match TRBD2. Per the germline V gene, CDR1 is MNHEY and CDR2 is SMNVEV (reference sequence). V lost 9 bases to trimming and J lost 8 bases; unmatched junction nucleotides: 6. CDR3 length: 12 residues. In nucleotides, the CDR3 is TGTGCCAGTAGCGGGAAGGCTCATGAGCAGTTCTTC. Translated, it gives CASSGKAHEQFF.

The gene calls are TRBV14 and TRBJ2-7; D is unresolved. V was shortened by 0 bases and J by 1 base, with 10 bases between the two germline ends. Germline CDR1 and CDR2: SGHDN and FVKESK. This CDR3 contains 15 residues. Written as DNA, the CDR3 is TGTGCCAGCAGCCAAGATGTCGGCTTATCCTACGAGCAGTACTTC. Its protein product is CASSQDVGLSYEQYF.

This chain links TRBV6-2 or TRBV6-3 with TRBJ2-1, with 9 nucleotides matching TRBD2. The CDR3 spans 16 residues. V was pared by 2 bases and J by 5 bases, with 7 bases of the junction left unmatched. The germline V gene encodes CDR1 MNHEY and CDR2 SVGEGT. CDR3 DNA: TGTGCCAGCAGTTACGAAGCGGGGGGACTTAACAATGAGCAGTTCTTC. Its protein is CASSYEAGGLNNEQFF.

This chain uses TRBV7-7 with TRBJ2-1; D is uncertain. The germline CDR1 and CDR2 sequences are SSHAT and FNYEAQ (reference sequence). The CDR3 contains 14 residues. The V end was cut by 11 bases, the J end by 5 bases, with 19 bases between. Written as DNA, the CDR3 is TGTGCCTCAACCGCTAACCAGTATGACAATGAGCAGTTCTTC. Its protein is CASTANQYDNEQFF.

This clonotype came up a few times. The V gene is TRBV7-8, the J gene TRBJ1-1; TRBD1 is a possible D gene (5 bases). CDR1 and CDR2 (germline): SGHVS, FQNEAQ. V was trimmed by 5 bases and J by 3 bases, leaving 13 bases between them. The CDR3 length is 14 residues. The CDR3 sequence: CASSPEPGHTEAFF. CDR3 sequence (DNA): TGTGCCAGCAGCCCGGAGCCGGGACACACTGAAGCTTTCTTT. Complete variable domain (other parts from reference TRBV7-8 and TRBJ1-1): GAGVSQSPRYKVAKRGQDVALRCDPISGHVSLFWYQQALGQGPEFLTYFQNEAQLDKSGLPSDRFFAERPEGSVSTLKIQRTQQEDSAVYLCASSPEPGHTEAFFGQGTRLTVV.

There are a few counts of this clonotype. The chain recombines TRBV7-2 with TRBJ1-1; TRBD1 matches 8 bases. With V trimmed by 5 bases and J by 0 bases, 8 bases remained unmatched. The CDR3 is made up of 16 amino acids. The germline gives CDR1 SGHTA, CDR2 FQGNSA. This chain's CDR3 is CASSPRTGPMNTEAFF. The DNA for the CDR3 is TGTGCCAGCAGCCCTCGGACAGGGCCTATGAACACTGAAGCTTTCTTT.

J is TRBJ2-3 and V is TRBV10-3; 9 bases are shared with TRBD2. Trimming cost V 11 bases and J 0 bases; bases outside gene matches: 12. Germline V gene lookup returns CDR1 ENHRY and CDR2 SYGVKD. The CDR3 sequence is 16 residues long. The CDR3 region is CALSAASGVSTDTQYF. CDR3 DNA sequence: TGTGCCCTCTCGGCAGCTAGCGGGGTCAGCACAGATACGCAGTATTTT.

This clonotype showed up just a few times. The rearrangement joins TRBV6-6 to TRBJ2-7, with TRBD1 matching over 9 bases. The junction had 7 bases not matched to a gene; V was cut back by 3 bases and J by 4 bases. This CDR3 has 15 residues. Germline CDR1 reads MNHNY; CDR2 reads SVGAGI (reference sequence). CDR3 DNA: TGTGCCAGCAGTTATCTGGGACAGGGCGCTTACGAGCAGTACTTC. This gives the protein CASSYLGQGAYEQYF.

To note about this clonotype: This may be a read error, as it is one base from a much larger clone. The CDR3 loop is CSAETQGYGQYF. The CDR3 nucleotides read TGCAGTGCGGAAACTCAGGGCTACGGGCAGTACTTC. The chain is built from TRBV20-1 and TRBJ2-7, with D possibly TRBD1 on 5 matching bases. Looked up from germline, CDR1 is DFQATT and CDR2 is SNEGSKA (reference sequence). The CDR3 length is 12 residues.

The chain has TRBV3-1 and TRBJ1-6; 8 bases agree with TRBD1. V shed 1 base and J 8 bases; nucleotides not matched to a gene: 7. The germline CDR1 and CDR2 sequences are LGHDT and YNNKEL (reference sequence). The CDR3 is made up of 16 amino acids. The CDR3 DNA sequence: TGTGCCAGCAGCCAAGCATTCCAGGGGGCATATTCACCCCTCCACTTT. This gives the protein CASSQAFQGAYSPLHF.

The chain combines TRBV20-1 with TRBJ2-5; 9 bases line up with TRBD2. The CDR3 runs 15 residues. With 4 bases clipped from V and 1 base from J, the junction kept 7 bases outside the gene matches. Germline CDR1 and CDR2: DFQATT and SNEGSKA (reference sequence). The CDR3 nucleotides read TGCAGTGCTAACCAAGCGGGGGGCCTCCAAGAGACCCAGTACTTC. Its translation is CSANQAGGLQETQYF.

This chain links TRBV27 with TRBJ2-7, with no clear D. V lost 2 bases to trimming and J lost 0 bases, with 11 bases between them. The CDR3 is 15 residues long. Germline V gene lookup returns CDR1 MNHEY and CDR2 SMNVEV (reference sequence). The CDR3 protein is CASSLTGRSSYEQYF. CDR3 nucleotide sequence: TGTGCCAGCAGTTTAACGGGTAGGAGCTCCTACGAGCAGTACTTC.

The J gene is TRBJ1-2, the V gene TRBV6-5; perhaps TRBD1 as D (5 bases). Trimming removed 5 bases at V and 4 bases at J, with 14 bases between. This CDR3 is built from 14 residues. The germline CDR1 and CDR2 sequences are MNHEY and SVGAGI. In nucleotides, the CDR3 is TGTGCCAGCAGTCCACGGGGCATCTTCTATGGCTACACCTTC. It is translated as CASSPRGIFYGYTF.

This clonotype was seen a handful of times. The chain couples TRBV7-8 to TRBJ2-1, with 14 positions matching TRBD2. V was pared by 1 base and J by 5 bases, with 7 bases of the junction left unmatched. The CDR3 covers 18 residues. The V gene's germline CDR1 is SGHVS and CDR2 FQNEAQ. CDR3 residues: CASSLGTSGRSVNNEQFF. The CDR3 nucleotides are TGTGCCAGCAGCTTAGGGACTAGCGGGAGGAGTGTAAACAATGAGCAGTTCTTC.

V is TRBV28 and J is TRBJ2-2; 10 bases fit TRBD1. CDR3 length: 16 residues. Looked up from germline, CDR1 is MDHEN and CDR2 is SYDVKM. V was clipped by 5 bases and J by 7 bases; unmatched bases: 10. The CDR3 nucleotides read TGTGCCAGCAGTACGGGGGGACAGGGGTGGAGCGGGGAGCTGTTTTTT. This gives the protein CASSTGGQGWSGELFF.

This rearrangement joins TRBV29-1 to TRBJ2-3, with TRBD2 matching over 12 bases. Germline lookup yields CDR1 SQVTM and CDR2 ANQGSEA. The J segment lost 0 bases and the V segment lost 2 bases, leaving 21 bases of the junction unmatched. This CDR3 has 22 amino acids. The CDR3 region is CSVEMDSSLAGGLYRSTDTQYF. The CDR3 nucleotides read TGCAGCGTTGAAATGGACTCCTCACTAGCGGGAGGCTTATATCGTAGCACAGATACGCAGTATTTT.

This clonotype turned up a few times. The chain combines TRBV6-5 with TRBJ1-4; D ambiguous. Germline V gene lookup returns CDR1 MNHEY and CDR2 SVGAGI. The CDR3 has 16 residues. V shed 4 bases and J shed 5 bases, with 17 bases lying between them. The CDR3 region is CASSCYWGGTNEKLFF. CDR3 in DNA: TGTGCCAGCAGTTGTTATTGGGGAGGCACCAATGAAAAACTGTTTTTT.

This chain connects TRBV20-1 to TRBJ2-7, with TRBD2 matching over 8 bases. Germline V gene lookup returns CDR1 DFQATT and CDR2 SNEGSKA (reference sequence). The junction had 6 bases not matched to a gene; V was cut back by 3 bases and J by 2 bases. The CDR3 runs 14 residues. The CDR3 sequence: CSASSSGLAYEQYF. The CDR3 bases are TGCAGTGCTAGTTCGTCGGGACTAGCCTACGAGCAGTACTTC.

This clonotype has only a few counts. The CDR3 here is CSARDPPHGTSGNNEQFF. Written as DNA, the CDR3 is TGCAGTGCTAGAGACCCCCCACACGGGACTAGCGGGAACAATGAGCAGTTCTTC. This chain joins TRBV20-1 and TRBJ2-1; 13 nucleotides align to TRBD2. Germline V CDR1 and CDR2: DFQATT, SNEGSKA (reference sequence). Trimming cost V 0 bases and J 5 bases; bases outside gene matches: 10. CDR3 length: 18 amino acids.